These 27 T cell receptor beta chains were sequenced from one sample in a study of Graves' ophthalmopathy and Graves' hyperthyroidism. TCR beta CDR3 regions were amplified from RNA transcripts. A first-round RT-PCR used HTBI primers, followed by a second-round multiplex PCR. Each CDR3 protein is one row after TCRdb ran MiXCR on the multiplex PCR reads. Of about 500,000 distinct CDR3 sequences listed, less than 40% are singletons. Material: peripheral blood or thyroid tissue (not recorded which). The receptors derive from an adult man with Graves' hyperthyroidism.

This clonotype was observed once. The chain recombines TRBV10-2 with TRBJ2-1; weak D call: TRBD2 (5 bases). The V and J ends lost 2 bases and 0 bases respectively, with 8 bases between them. Germline values: CDR1 WSHSY, CDR2 SAAADI. The CDR3 has 15 amino acids. CDR3 DNA: TGCGCCAGCAGTGAGGGCGGACTCTCCTACAATGAGCAGTTCTTC. Protein product: CASSEGGLSYNEQFF.

This clonotype was detected ten times or more. V and J are TRBV10-3 and TRBJ1-5; 8 bases agree with TRBD1. The CDR3 has 15 residues. V was pared by 3 bases and J by 2 bases, with 3 bases of the junction left unmatched. Germline lookup yields CDR1 ENHRY and CDR2 SYGVKD. The CDR3 coding sequence is TGTGCCATCAGTGATTCAGGGGGCGGCAATCAGCCCCAGCATTTT. Translation: CAISDSGGGNQPQHF.

This clonotype was recorded at least ten times. The rearrangement links TRBV6-1 to TRBJ1-6; 10 nucleotides align to TRBD1. This CDR3 spans 14 amino acids. Germline trimming cut 8 bases from V and 6 bases from J; bases unmatched to any gene: 4. Germline CDR1 is MNHNS and CDR2 is SASEGT. The CDR3 is CASDRDRGNSPLHF. CDR3 coding DNA: TGTGCCAGCGACCGGGACAGGGGTAATTCACCCCTCCACTTT.

This chain connects TRBV11-2 to TRBJ2-7; D is ambiguous. This CDR3 region has 15 residues. Germline CDR1 and CDR2: SGHAT and FQNNGV. V shed 0 bases and J shed 8 bases, with 17 bases lying between them. CDR3 DNA: TGTGCCAGCAGCTTAGATGGTCCGGTTTGGAACAAGCAGTACTTC. It codes for CASSLDGPVWNKQYF. The variable domain in full, completed from reference TRBV11-2 and TRBJ2-7, reads EAGVAQSPRYKIIEKRQSVAFWCNPISGHATLYWYQQILGQGPKLLIQFQNNGVVDDSQLPKDRFSAERLKGVDSTLKIQPAKLEDSAVYLCASSLDGPVWNKQYFGPGTRLTVT.

There are a few counts of this clonotype. V gene TRBV12-5 combines with J gene TRBJ1-1; a possible D gene is TRBD1 (6 bases). Per germline, CDR1 LGHNT and CDR2 FRNRAP. The CDR3 contains 16 residues. The V gene lost 6 bases and the J gene lost 5 bases, with 22 bases spanning the gap. The CDR3 sequence: CASGFYLQGGETEAFF. The CDR3 coding sequence is TGTGCTAGTGGCTTCTATTTACAGGGAGGAGAGACTGAAGCTTTCTTT.

The V call is TRBV15, the J call TRBJ1-4, with TRBD1 as a possible D gene (5 bases). Trimming left V 1 base short and J 6 bases short, with 12 bases between. Per germline, CDR1 LNHNV and CDR2 YYDKDF (reference sequence). This CDR3 region has 15 residues. DNA of the CDR3: TGTGCCACCAGCAGAGTGGCGGGGGACTATGAAAAACTGTTTTTT. Translation: CATSRVAGDYEKLFF. Based on the CDR3 plus reference TRBV15 and TRBJ1-4, the full variable domain is DAMVIQNPRYQVTQFGKPVTLSCSQTLNHNVMYWYQQKSSQAPKLLFHYYDKDFNNEADTPDNFQSRRPNTSFCFLDIRSPGLGDTAMYLCATSRVAGDYEKLFFGSGTQLSVL.

This clonotype was seen once. The rearrangement uses TRBV7-9 and TRBJ2-7; 14 nucleotides agree with TRBD2. This CDR3 is 17 amino acids long. V shed 3 bases, J shed 5 bases, and the junction held 9 bases outside the gene matches. Germline V lookup: CDR1 SEHNR, CDR2 FQNEAQ (reference sequence). CDR3 sequence reads: CASSFSTSGGVMDEQYF. CDR3 DNA: TGTGCCAGCAGCTTCTCGACTAGCGGGGGGGTAATGGACGAGCAGTACTTC.

This clonotype came up many times. The chain combines TRBV11-2 with TRBJ2-5; weak D call: TRBD1 (6 bases). Germline V gives CDR1 SGHAT, CDR2 FQNNGV. Trimming stripped 1 base from V and 0 bases from J, with 12 bases between. CDR3 length: 16 amino acids. The DNA for the CDR3 is TGTGCCAGCAGCTTAGGTCGGACAGCTTACCAAGAGACCCAGTACTTC. As protein: CASSLGRTAYQETQYF.

There are a few counts of this clonotype. The chain combines TRBV19 with TRBJ1-5, with 8 positions matching TRBD1. The J segment lost 11 bases and the V segment lost 5 bases, leaving 14 bases of the junction unmatched. CDR1 is LNHDA and CDR2 is SQIVND in the germline V gene (reference sequence). The CDR3 totals 15 residues. CDR3 amino acids: CASSPRTGSRETQHF. CDR3 nucleotides: TGTGCCAGTAGTCCGAGGACAGGGTCTCGGGAGACCCAGCATTTT.

This clonotype was observed a few times. J is TRBJ1-2 and V is TRBV30; 8 bases map to TRBD1. The CDR3 is 13 residues long. Germline CDR1 reads GTSNPN; CDR2 reads SVGIG (reference sequence). V lost 3 bases and J lost 4; bases outside the gene matches: 4. The CDR3 sequence is CAWRQGAFYGYTF. The CDR3, as DNA: TGTGCCTGGAGGCAGGGGGCCTTCTATGGCTACACCTTC.

The V gene is TRBV2, the J gene TRBJ2-7, with D tentatively TRBD2 (5 bases). CDR3 length equals 15 residues. CDR1 and CDR2 from the germline V gene are SNHLY and FYNNEI. Trimming left V 4 bases short and J 1 base short, with 14 bases between. CDR3 sequence (DNA): TGTGCCAGCAGTGGACATTTGGGCGGGTCCTACGAGCAGTACTTC. Its translation is CASSGHLGGSYEQYF.

This chain links TRBV6-1 with TRBJ1-4; tentatively, D is TRBD1 (6 bases). This CDR3 is built from 15 residues. The V gene lost 3 bases and the J gene lost 6 bases, with 14 bases spanning the gap. Per the germline V gene, CDR1 is MNHNS and CDR2 is SASEGT. For the CDR3, the DNA is TGTGCCAGCAGTGAGAACGGACAGAGTTATGAAAAACTGTTTTTT. The encoded protein is CASSENGQSYEKLFF.

The sample holds one count of this clonotype. This chain uses TRBV19 with TRBJ2-7; 8 bases line up with TRBD2. The CDR3 is made up of 17 amino acids. Per germline, CDR1 LNHDA and CDR2 SQIVND (reference sequence). V lost 3 bases, J lost 7 bases, and 17 bases stayed unmatched. CDR3 bases: TGTGCCAGTAGTATCAGTGGGCTAGCGGGCCGAAACAATGAGCAGTACTTC. Its protein is CASSISGLAGRNNEQYF.

The sample holds a few counts of this clonotype. A much larger clone differs by one base, so this may be a read error. This chain connects TRBV6-6 to TRBJ1-1; no firm D call. The CDR3 has 14 residues. The germline V gene encodes CDR1 MNHNY and CDR2 SVGAGI (reference sequence). CDR3 in DNA: TGTGCCAGCAGTTACTCGAGGTGGAGCACTGAAGCTTCCTTT. It translates to CASSYSRWSTEASF.

The sample holds a few counts of this clonotype. V is TRBV2 and J is TRBJ2-5; 8 nucleotides agree with TRBD1. This CDR3 has 15 amino acids. The germline V gene encodes CDR1 SNHLY and CDR2 FYNNEI. Losses at the gene ends were 0 bases for V and 4 bases for J; bases not matched to a gene: 4. The CDR3 bases are TGTGCCAGCAGTGAAGCAAGGACAGGGTCAGAGACCCAGTACTTC. This sequence encodes CASSEARTGSETQYF.

This clonotype has ten or more counts. This chain connects TRBV28 to TRBJ2-7; 7 nucleotides align to TRBD2. The CDR3 is 15 amino acids. J gave up 0 bases and V 7 bases, and 9 bases lay outside the gene matches. Germline CDR1 and CDR2: MDHEN and SYDVKM. The CDR3 sequence: CASIVMSGASYEQYF. In DNA form, the CDR3 reads TGTGCCAGCATCGTCATGAGCGGGGCCTCCTACGAGCAGTACTTC.

V gene TRBV3-1 combines with J gene TRBJ2-5; unclear D gene. The CDR3 is 14 amino acids. Trimming took off 3 bases at V and 1 base at J, with 9 bases between the two ends. The germline V gene has CDR1 LGHDT and CDR2 YNNKEL (reference sequence). CDR3 residues: CASSHNQVQETQYF. CDR3 DNA: TGTGCCAGCAGCCACAACCAGGTCCAAGAGACCCAGTACTTC.

V gene TRBV9 combines with J gene TRBJ2-3, with a tentative D call TRBD2 (6 bases). Germline V gene sequence: CDR1 SGDLS, CDR2 YYNGEE. The CDR3 spans 14 residues. V gave up 2 bases and J gave up 6 bases, with 13 bases separating them. The CDR3 sequence: CASSVQTRGDTQYF. As DNA, the CDR3 is TGTGCCAGCAGCGTCCAGACCCGGGGGGATACGCAGTATTTT. The complete variable domain, with remaining parts taken from reference TRBV9 and TRBJ2-3, reads DSGVTQTPKHLITATGQRVTLRCSPRSGDLSVYWYQQSLDQGLQFLIQYYNGEERAKGNILERFSAQQFPDLHSELNLSSLELGDSALYFCASSVQTRGDTQYFGPGTRLTVL.

The gene calls are TRBV10-3 and TRBJ2-7, with 8 bases matching TRBD1. The J segment lost 9 bases and the V segment lost 6 bases, leaving 19 bases of the junction unmatched. The CDR3 contains 16 residues. The germline V gene encodes CDR1 ENHRY and CDR2 SYGVKD. Here the CDR3 reads CAIRSGTGGRTDTQYF. The DNA of the CDR3 is TGTGCCATCAGATCCGGGACAGGAGGCCGCACAGATACGCAGTACTTC.

This clonotype was recorded many times. The chain uses TRBV9 and TRBJ1-2, with TRBD1 matching over 7 bases. The CDR3 covers 15 residues. From germline, CDR1 is SGDLS and CDR2 YYNGEE. The V segment lost 0 bases and the J segment 8 bases; nucleotides outside the gene matches: 10. The CDR3 region is CASSVDGTTGDGYTF. In DNA, the CDR3 is TGTGCCAGCAGCGTAGACGGGACCACAGGGGACGGCTACACCTTC.

The gene calls are TRBV10-3 and TRBJ2-7; 7 bases fit TRBD2. CDR3 length: 14 amino acids. CDR1 and CDR2 (germline): ENHRY, SYGVKD. Unmatched junction bases numbered 7, after V lost 2 bases and J lost 6 bases. CDR3 nucleotide sequence: TGTGCCATCAGTGAGACCGCGGGAGCGTCCGAGCAGTACTTC. Translated, it gives CAISETAGASEQYF.

The CDR3 loop reads CASTGGAGSGANVLTF. Here the CDR3 DNA reads TGTGCCAGTACAGGGGGCGCCGGCTCTGGGGCCAACGTCCTGACTTTC. The chain has TRBV2 and TRBJ2-6, with 9 bases matching TRBD1. The length of the CDR3 is 16 residues. Germline V gene data show CDR1 as SNHLY and CDR2 as FYNNEI. V lost 9 bases and J lost 0; bases outside the gene matches: 6.

CDR3 in amino acids: CASSGTGKGQETQYF. For the CDR3, the DNA is TGTGCCAGCAGCGGAACAGGGAAGGGCCAAGAGACCCAGTACTTC. V usage is TRBV11-2 and J usage is TRBJ2-5; tentative D call: TRBD1 (6 bases). The V end was cut by 5 bases, the J end by 1 base, with 14 bases between. This CDR3 has 15 residues. The germline V gene encodes CDR1 SGHAT and CDR2 FQNNGV. The full variable domain, its missing parts supplied by reference TRBV11-2 and TRBJ2-5, is EAGVAQSPRYKIIEKRQSVAFWCNPISGHATLYWYQQILGQGPKLLIQFQNNGVVDDSQLPKDRFSAERLKGVDSTLKIQPAKLEDSAVYLCASSGTGKGQETQYFGPGTRLLVL.

A note on this clonotype: A junction end diverges from the germline sequence, so it may reflect a read error. The V and J genes are TRBV9 and TRBJ2-7; a weak D match, TRBD2 (6 bases). This CDR3 spans 15 amino acids. Germline-derived CDR1 and CDR2 are SGDLS and YYNGEE. Written as DNA, the CDR3 is TGTGCCGGCAGCCCCCACGGCGGGGAGGCATACGAGCAGTGCTTC. Its translation: CAGSPHGGEAYEQCF.

Points on this clonotype: It is likely a read error, because the conserved phenylalanine at the end of the CDR3 is missing. The chain combines TRBV29-1 with TRBJ2-2; possible D gene TRBD1, 5 bases. The V end lost 4 bases, the J end lost 1 base, and 13 bases lay between the germline ends. Germline V gene sequence: CDR1 SQVTM, CDR2 ANQGSEA. The CDR3 totals 15 residues. The CDR3 loop reads CSVGPVTVNTGELFL. The CDR3 DNA sequence: TGCAGCGTTGGACCCGTGACAGTGAACACCGGGGAGCTGTTTTTA.

The chain has TRBV5-4 and TRBJ1-1; weak D call: TRBD1 (5 bases). Trimming left V 8 bases short and J 5 bases short, with 10 bases between. The germline V gene has CDR1 SGHNT and CDR2 YYREEE (reference sequence). This CDR3 region has 11 residues. This CDR3 reads CARTVWTEAFF. The CDR3 bases are TGTGCCAGGACAGTCTGGACTGAAGCTTTCTTT.

To note about this clonotype: A single base separates this from a much larger clone, so it may be a read error. The V call is TRBV24-1, the J call TRBJ1-1, with unresolved D. Trimming shortened V by 0 bases and J by 10 bases, and 8 bases separated the two germline ends. This CDR3 comprises 12 residues. The V gene's germline CDR1 is KGHDR and CDR2 SFDVKD. The CDR3 nucleotides are TGTGCCACCAGTGATTTGATAGGTGGAGCTTTCTTT. Translation: CATSDLIGGAFF.